The text below deals with one TCR beta chain. Antigen: not known. Samples came from axillary lymph nodes draining the breast cancer. In TCRdb, the multiplex PCR reads were re-called with MiXCR into one record per CDR3 protein. The data hold 100,000 to 150,000 distinct CDR3 sequences, with about a fifth observed a single time. The data were obtained in a study of breast tumors, draining lymph nodes, adjacent tissues. Whole-study results and caveats: Tumor and nontumor repertoires were significantly more similar in luminal-like than in basal-like breast cancer. Most tumor T cells seemingly derive from lymph node, then expand in tumor. Tumor repertoires ranked between lymph nodes and nontumor tissue in diversity, with V and J gene preferences. That most tumor T cells come from lymph nodes remained unproven.

The V segment lost 0 bases and the J segment 7 bases; nucleotides outside the gene matches: 6. This CDR3 is 15 amino acids long. Germline CDR1 reads KGHSH; CDR2 reads LQKENI. The rearrangement joins TRBV18 to TRBJ2-1; 7 bases agree with TRBD2. This TCR came from a female donor with breast cancer. Some clones in this sample may be carry-over from other donors' samples. Material for sequencing was axillary lymph node tissue. The CDR3 nucleotides read TGTGCCAGCTCACCACCTTCGGGAGGTTTTAATGAGCAGTTCTTC. Translated, it gives CASSPPSGGFNEQFF. The whole variable domain, filled in from reference TRBV18 and TRBJ2-1, reads NAGVMQNPRHLVRRRGQEARLRCSPMKGHSHVYWYRQLPEEGLKFMVYLQKENIIDESGMPKERFSAEFPKEGPSILRIQQVVRGDSAAYFCASSPPSGGFNEQFFGPGTRLTVL.